This T cell receptor (beta chain) appears in the sequencing data of a study of cytomegalovirus exposure and HLA in healthy donors. Study overall: One earlier analysis, a look at 150 million to 200 million T cells, found approximately 120 million unique TCR beta sequences.

Study-wide findings and caveats: Some highly shared sequence variants likely arose as a pipeline artifact.

The germline V gene has CDR1 SGHTA and CDR2 FQGNSA. With 5 bases removed from V and 8 bases from J, the gap between germline ends came to 19 bases. CDR3 length equals 15 residues. This PCR relied on a set of 60 Vbeta primers and 13 Jbeta primers. Authors' processing steps: Tens of millions of unique TCR beta chains, about 11 million of them shared, were counted by a later analysis. Repertoires were generated with immunoSEQ multiplex PCR, while TCRdb's copy carries only in-frame clones and drops some. V and J calls and clone size are copied from that table; D and trimming were computed from the DNA. The sample table sets out about 82,000 clones. A word on this clone: Its antigen is as yet unknown.

Material for sequencing was PBMCs. The TCR was taken from a woman under 40 in good health and CMV-seronegative. J is TRBJ2-1 and V is TRBV7-2; perhaps TRBD2 as D (6 bases). The CDR3 DNA reads as TGTGCCAGCAGCCTAACATCTAGCTCTAGCGATGAGCAGTTCTTC. Translating gives CASSLTSSSSDEQFF.